The 26 T cell receptor beta chains listed next were all sequenced from one sample in a study of glioma-infiltrating T cells. TCR alpha and beta CDR3 regions were amplified from RNA using iRepertoire nested multiplex PCR. MiXCR was run by TCRdb on the multiplex PCR reads, yielding one entry per CDR3 protein. The table lists about 130,000 distinct CDR3 sequences, under 30% of them singletons, with under 35% in the top ten. Sequencing was done on a sample of glioma tissue, nonneoplastic brain tissue, or PBMCs (not recorded which). These receptors came from a human donor with low-grade glioma or glioblastoma, undergoing nonglioma brain surgery, or in good health (not recorded which).

This clonotype was detected only a few times. The rearrangement links TRBV20-1 to TRBJ2-2; D might be TRBD2 (6 bases). Germline V gene lookup returns CDR1 DFQATT and CDR2 SNEGSKA (reference sequence). Trimming shortened V by 0 bases and J by 1 base, and 12 bases separated the two germline ends. The CDR3 is 16 amino acids. CDR3 nucleotide sequence: TGCAGTGCTAGAGATCTTAGCGGACTGAACACCGGGGAGCTGTTTTTT. It specifies CSARDLSGLNTGELFF.

This clonotype was counted many times. This rearrangement joins TRBV6-1 to TRBJ2-1; 7 positions match TRBD2. The ends lost 5 bases at V and 1 base at J; junction bases unmatched: 5. Germline V lookup: CDR1 MNHNS, CDR2 SASEGT. CDR3 size: 15 residues. In DNA form, the CDR3 reads TGTGCCAGCAGTACGCCGGGACTATCCTACAATGAGCAGTTCTTC. This translates into CASSTPGLSYNEQFF.

A single count supports this clonotype. This sequence joins TRBV7-6 and TRBJ1-1, with unresolved D. The CDR3 totals 16 residues. Germline CDR1 reads SGHVS; CDR2 reads FNYEAQ. V shed 5 bases and J shed 0 bases, with 16 bases lying between them. The CDR3 DNA is TGTGCCAGCAGCCGTGGCGGTATCCTAATGAACACTGAAGCTTTCTTT. It translates to CASSRGGILMNTEAFF.

This clonotype was seen ten or more times. The J gene is TRBJ2-1, the V gene TRBV9; 9 bases agree with TRBD2. J lost 6 bases, V lost 2 bases, and 6 bases had no gene match. Germline V gives CDR1 SGDLS, CDR2 YYNGEE. The CDR3 contains 15 residues. CDR3 sequence reads: CASSVGGGAINEQFF. DNA for the CDR3: TGTGCCAGCAGCGTCGGCGGGGGGGCCATCAATGAGCAGTTCTTC.

The table lists this clonotype with a few counts. The genes are TRBV24-1 and TRBJ1-1, with D maybe TRBD1 (5 bases). Trimming cost V 7 bases and J 6 bases, with 14 bases left between them. CDR1 and CDR2 (germline): KGHDR, SFDVKD. This CDR3 has 13 residues. For the CDR3, the DNA is TGTGCCACCAGCTCAGTAGGGGCCGCTGAAGCTTTCTTT. Its translation: CATSSVGAAEAFF.

This clonotype was picked up many times. This chain uses TRBV7-2 with TRBJ1-4; D remains unclear. Germline V CDR1 and CDR2: SGHTA, FQGNSA. The CDR3 is 14 residues long. Trimming removed 4 bases at V and 4 bases at J, with 10 bases between. The CDR3 region has the DNA TGTGCCAGCAGCTCGGACGGTTATAATGAAAAACTGTTTTTT. It yields the protein CASSSDGYNEKLFF.

The rearrangement joins TRBV6-1 to TRBJ1-1, with 7 bases fitting TRBD1. V shed 6 bases, J shed 6 bases, and the junction held 13 bases outside the gene matches. Germline V gives CDR1 MNHNS, CDR2 SASEGT. The CDR3 is made up of 15 amino acids. CDR3 DNA: TGTGCCAGCAGCTCCCTGACAGGGTCGACCGCTGAAGCTTTCTTT. It translates to CASSSLTGSTAEAFF.

The chain is built from TRBV7-2 and TRBJ2-7, with 8 nucleotides matching TRBD2. CDR1 SGHTA and CDR2 FQGNSA come from the germline V gene. There are 13 residues in the CDR3. Trimming removed 4 bases from V and 3 bases from J; junction bases left unmatched: 2. The CDR3 sequence: CASSSGGGYEQYV. CDR3 DNA: TGTGCCAGCAGCTCGGGGGGGGGCTACGAGCAGTACGTC.

This clonotype was picked up a small number of times. V is TRBV4-1 and J is TRBJ2-2; 7 positions agree with TRBD1. Germline CDR1 is MGHRA and CDR2 is YSYEKL. CDR3 length equals 17 residues. V lost 4 bases to trimming and J lost 0 bases; unmatched junction nucleotides: 8. CDR3 sequence (DNA): TGCGCCAGCAGCCTCCCGCTGGGACAGACGAACACCGGGGAGCTGTTTTTT. Its translation: CASSLPLGQTNTGELFF.

The sample holds a few counts of this clonotype. This rearrangement joins TRBV7-8 to TRBJ1-5; the match to TRBD1 covers 7 bases. Germline lookup yields CDR1 SGHVS and CDR2 FQNEAQ. The CDR3 is 15 amino acids. Trimming removed 5 bases from V and 4 bases from J; junction bases left unmatched: 8. The CDR3 spells CASSVTGVGNQPQHF. As DNA, the CDR3 is TGTGCCAGCAGCGTTACAGGGGTCGGAAATCAGCCCCAGCATTTT.

J is TRBJ2-6 and V is TRBV7-2; D might be TRBD2 (5 bases). The V gene's germline CDR1 is SGHTA and CDR2 FQGNSA. CDR3 length: 15 amino acids. Trimming removed 5 bases from V and 2 bases from J, with 10 bases in between. The CDR3 is CASSRARAGANVLTF. As DNA, the CDR3 is TGTGCCAGCAGCAGGGCGCGGGCTGGGGCCAACGTCCTGACTTTC.

With respect to this clonotype: Just one base apart from a much larger clone, this may be a read error. This chain uses TRBV6-1 with TRBJ2-1; perhaps D is TRBD1 or TRBD2 (5 bases each). Germline V CDR1 and CDR2: MNHNS, SASEGT. The CDR3 has 14 residues. Here the CDR3 reads CATSGSIPYNERFF. The CDR3 nucleotides read TGTGCCACCTCAGGGAGTATCCCCTACAATGAGCGGTTCTTC.

The chain carries TRBV11-3 and TRBJ1-1; D gene ambiguous. This CDR3 spans 16 amino acids. Germline-derived CDR1 and CDR2 are SGHNT and YENEEA. The V and J ends lost 5 bases and 1 base respectively, with 17 bases between them. The CDR3 region has the DNA TGTGCCAGCAGCCCAGAAAGTTCGTACGGGAACACTGAAGCTTTCTTT. Translated: CASSPESSYGNTEAFF.

This clonotype appeared a few times. J is TRBJ2-6 and V is TRBV7-2, with no clear D. The CDR3 is 16 amino acids. Germline V lookup: CDR1 SGHTA, CDR2 FQGNSA. With 0 bases removed from V and 2 bases from J, the gap between germline ends came to 8 bases. DNA for the CDR3: TGTGCCAGCAGCTTAGCGCTGGGGACTGGGGCCAACGTCCTGACTTTC. It encodes CASSLALGTGANVLTF.

This clonotype was recorded a few times. The chain uses TRBV7-2 and TRBJ1-5, with TRBD1 as a possible D gene (6 bases). V lost 5 bases and J 11 bases, leaving 16 bases between the germline ends. The CDR3 contains 13 residues. Germline V lookup: CDR1 SGHTA, CDR2 FQGNSA. This chain's CDR3 is CASSRSRGSAQHF. The CDR3 DNA is TGTGCCAGCAGCCGGTCCAGGGGATCAGCCCAGCATTTT.

There are a few counts of this clonotype. The rearrangement uses TRBV5-1 and TRBJ1-1, with D hard to call. V lost 0 bases and J lost 1, with 7 bases in between. The germline CDR1 and CDR2 sequences are SGHRS and YFSETQ. This CDR3 contains 14 residues. This CDR3 reads CASSLASGNTEAFF. The DNA of the CDR3 is TGCGCCAGCAGCTTGGCCTCGGGGAACACTGAAGCTTTCTTT.

This chain links TRBV28 with TRBJ1-6; TRBD1 matches at 7 bases. CDR3 length: 13 residues. V shed 5 bases, J shed 6 bases, and the junction held 1 base outside the gene matches. Germline V gene sequence: CDR1 MDHEN, CDR2 SYDVKM. CDR3 sequence (DNA): TGTGCCAGCAGTGACAGGGCTAATTCACCCCTCCACTTT. This translates into CASSDRANSPLHF.

The V and J genes are TRBV5-1 and TRBJ2-3; D is ambiguous. V lost 2 bases to trimming and J lost 5 bases, with 6 bases between them. Per germline, CDR1 SGHRS and CDR2 YFSETQ. The CDR3 extends over 12 amino acids. The CDR3 coding sequence is TGCGCCAGCAGCTTTCAGCAAGATACGCAGTATTTT. It translates to CASSFQQDTQYF.

This clonotype was picked up many times. The rearrangement uses TRBV11-3 and TRBJ2-7, with 7 positions matching TRBD1. From germline, CDR1 is SGHNT and CDR2 YENEEA. The CDR3 covers 14 residues. Losses at the gene ends were 0 bases for V and 6 bases for J; bases not matched to a gene: 5. The DNA for the CDR3 is TGTGCCAGCAGCTTAGAGACAGGGCTGGGCGAGCAGTACGTC. Protein sequence: CASSLETGLGEQYV.

This clonotype was found many times. The genes are TRBV7-2 and TRBJ2-5; no reliable D call. The ends were cut back, 1 base at V and 0 bases at J, with 6 bases in the middle. Germline CDR1 is SGHTA and CDR2 is FQGNSA. CDR3 size: 14 residues. DNA of the CDR3: TGTGCCAGCAGCTTAGGAGTGTACCAAGAGACCCAGTACTTC. Its protein product is CASSLGVYQETQYF.

The genes are TRBV11-2 and TRBJ2-3, with 7 bases that match TRBD2. The junction had 17 bases not matched to a gene; V was cut back by 4 bases and J by 10 bases. CDR1 and CDR2 from the germline V gene are SGHAT and FQNNGV. The CDR3 consists of 16 residues. CDR3 residues: CASSSPTSRDPSAQYF. The CDR3 nucleotides are TGTGCCAGCAGCTCCCCGACTAGCAGGGACCCCAGCGCGCAGTATTTT.

This clonotype appeared a few times. The V call is TRBV7-2, the J call TRBJ2-1; D unresolved. The V gene's germline CDR1 is SGHTA and CDR2 FQGNSA. Deletions cut 2 bases from V and 5 bases from J, with 7 bases between. This CDR3 contains 13 residues. CDR3 nucleotides: TGTGCCAGCAGCTTATGGCAGAACAATGAGCAGTTCTTC. Encoded protein: CASSLWQNNEQFF.

This clonotype came up many times. The chain combines TRBV28 with TRBJ2-1; D ambiguous. Trimming pared 4 bases from V and 9 bases from J, leaving 4 bases between. Germline lookup yields CDR1 MDHEN and CDR2 SYDVKM. The CDR3 covers 10 residues. This CDR3 reads CASSSVEQFF. CDR3 sequence (DNA): TGTGCCAGCAGTTCCGTTGAGCAGTTCTTC.

The chain joins TRBV19 to TRBJ1-2, with no clear D. Between the trimmed V and J ends, which lost 7 bases and 4 bases, there was a span of 16 bases. Germline loops: CDR1 LNHDA, CDR2 SQIVND (reference sequence). This CDR3 spans 14 amino acids. The CDR3 bases are TGTGCCAGTAAAGATGGGGAAAGATCCTATGGCTACACCTTC. It codes for CASKDGERSYGYTF.

This clonotype was observed many times. V is TRBV6-1 and J is TRBJ2-7, with a weak D call TRBD2 (6 bases). Trimming cost V 10 bases and J 6 bases, with 16 bases left between them. This CDR3 has 12 residues. CDR1 and CDR2 from the germline V gene are MNHNS and SASEGT. The CDR3 protein is CATKAGTSEQYV. In DNA form, the CDR3 reads TGTGCCACCAAGGCGGGGACCAGCGAGCAGTACGTC.

This clonotype was counted between two and nine times. The rearrangement links TRBV3-1 to TRBJ2-1, with D perhaps TRBD1 or TRBD2 (6 bases each). The ends were cut back, 4 bases at V and 2 bases at J, with 15 bases in the middle. Per germline, CDR1 LGHDT and CDR2 YNNKEL (reference sequence). The CDR3 extends over 16 amino acids. CDR3 amino acids: CASSPAGGWTYNEQFF. CDR3 nucleotide sequence: TGTGCCAGCAGCCCAGCCGGGGGCTGGACCTACAATGAGCAGTTCTTC.